A single sample is the source of the 19 T cell receptor beta chains below, sequenced in a study of T cells in narcolepsy (dated 2018 in TCRdb). The library was generated by the immunoSEQ multiplex PCR assay. This is the immuneACCESS table as TCRdb keeps it, with only in-frame sequences that have V and J called. A part of the clones is gone; compared with another copy, unresolved V genes explain less than half, and the rest is unexplained. A total of 30,000 to 40,000 clones appear in this sample, about 80% of them only once. Roughly 2.1% of the sample is taken by the ten largest. The sample was memory (CD45RA-) CD4+ T cells from blood. Reading the label with the study, this specimen's cell subset or site is: memory T cells sorted ex vivo from peripheral blood. The receptors derive from a human donor in good health.

In this sample, this clone turned up once. The rearrangement joins TRBV10-2 to TRBJ2-3; D is perhaps TRBD1 (6 bases). The CDR3 contains 14 residues. The germline V and J ends were trimmed by 7 bases and 0 bases, with 11 bases remaining between them. The germline CDR1 and CDR2 sequences are WSHSY and SAAADI. The CDR3 sequence: CASTSRGSTDTQYF. For the CDR3, the DNA is TGCGCCAGCACAAGCAGGGGCAGCACAGATACGCAGTATTTT.

The chain combines TRBV19 with TRBJ2-2; D unclear. The V end was cut by 4 bases, the J end by 5 bases, with 14 bases between. This CDR3 contains 15 residues. Germline V lookup: CDR1 LNHDA, CDR2 SQIVND (reference sequence). CDR3 coding DNA: TGTGCCAGTAGTAATTGGGCCAGCCCTACCGGGGAGCTGTTTTTT. It is translated as CASSNWASPTGELFF.

This clone has just a few counts. The chain combines TRBV6-1 with TRBJ2-1, with TRBD2 identical over 7 bases. Germline values: CDR1 MNHNS, CDR2 SASEGT. Trimming took 4 bases from V and 0 from J; bases not matched to a gene: 0. The CDR3 runs 14 residues. The DNA of the CDR3 is TGTGCCAGCAGTGGCGGGGGCTCCTACAATGAGCAGTTCTTC. This codes for CASSGGGSYNEQFF.

This clone appeared a single time. This chain connects TRBV5-4 to TRBJ1-3; a weak D match, TRBD1 (5 bases). CDR1 and CDR2 (germline): SGHNT, YYREEE (reference sequence). The CDR3 totals 16 residues. V lost 3 bases, J lost 0 bases, and 13 bases lay in between. The CDR3 loop reads CASSSGGGASGNTIYF. The CDR3 region has the DNA TGTGCCAGCAGCTCCGGGGGGGGAGCCTCTGGAAACACCATATATTTT.

The J gene is TRBJ2-1, the V gene TRBV27, with a tentative D call TRBD2 (6 bases). V lost 1 base, J lost 4 bases, and 17 bases lay in between. The CDR3 totals 17 residues. Germline V CDR1 and CDR2: MNHEY, SMNVEV (reference sequence). CDR3 protein: CASSLFSGSPTYNEQFF. In DNA form, the CDR3 reads TGTGCCAGCAGTTTATTCAGCGGGTCCCCTACTTACAATGAGCAGTTCTTC.

The chain couples TRBV11-3 to TRBJ1-3; D uncertain. CDR3 length equals 16 residues. Germline V gives CDR1 SGHNT, CDR2 YENEEA. V lost 5 bases and J 0 bases, leaving 14 bases between the germline ends. CDR3 coding DNA: TGTGCCAGCAGCGTACCACTGGACTACTCTGGAAACACCATATATTTT. Translating it yields CASSVPLDYSGNTIYF. The full variable domain, with the rest looked up from reference TRBV11-3 and TRBJ1-3, is EAGVVQSPRYKIIEKKQPVAFWCNPISGHNTLYWYLQNLGQGPELLIRYENEEAVDDSQLPKDRFSAERLKGVDSTLKIQPAELGDSAVYLCASSVPLDYSGNTIYFGEGSWLTVV.

The sample holds a few counts of this clone. The rearrangement uses TRBV6-1 and TRBJ1-2, with D unclear. V lost 8 bases, J lost 11 bases, and 15 bases lay in between. This CDR3 region has 11 residues. The germline V gene encodes CDR1 MNHNS and CDR2 SASEGT. This CDR3 reads CASHSTDVYTF. CDR3 DNA sequence: TGTGCCAGCCATTCCACAGACGTTTACACCTTC.

The chain carries TRBV28 and TRBJ1-4; 8 bases are a match to TRBD1. J gave up 7 bases and V 6 bases, and 7 bases lay outside the gene matches. The CDR3 is 14 residues long. Germline V CDR1 and CDR2: MDHEN, SYDVKM. CDR3 residues: CASRRDRGGEKLFF. CDR3 in DNA: TGTGCCAGCAGACGAGACAGGGGTGGTGAAAAACTGTTTTTT.

V usage is TRBV18 and J usage is TRBJ1-3, with unresolved D. Germline CDR1 is KGHSH and CDR2 is LQKENI. Trimming removed 3 bases at V and 0 bases at J, with 12 bases between. The CDR3 length is 16 residues. CDR3 in amino acids: CASSPGFGSSGNTIYF. The CDR3 DNA sequence: TGTGCCAGCTCACCGGGCTTTGGAAGCTCTGGAAACACCATATATTTT. Variable domain in full (rest from reference TRBV18 and TRBJ1-3): NAGVMQNPRHLVRRRGQEARLRCSPMKGHSHVYWYRQLPEEGLKFMVYLQKENIIDESGMPKERFSAEFPKEGPSILRIQQVVRGDSAAYFCASSPGFGSSGNTIYFGEGSWLTVV.

This clone has more than one count but fewer than ten. The chain recombines TRBV30 with TRBJ1-2; no firm D call. Trimming pared 1 base from V and 8 bases from J, leaving 17 bases between. CDR3 length: 14 amino acids. CDR1 GTSNPN and CDR2 SVGIG come from the germline V gene (reference sequence). The CDR3 DNA is TGTGCCTGGAGTGCGAGGAGAAGTATCGGGGGCTACACCTTC. It specifies CAWSARRSIGGYTF.

The chain uses TRBV21-1 and TRBJ2-1; the table's D call, TRBD2, was not checked against the DNA. TRBV21-1 is a listed pseudogene. This CDR3 region has 17 residues. The CDR3 here is CASSSPAGTRTYNEQFF. The CDR3 DNA is TGTGCCAGCAGCTCCCCGGCTGGGACTAGGACCTACAATGAGCAGTTCTTC.

The V and J genes are TRBV6-1 and TRBJ1-5; D is undetermined. V lost 8 bases and J lost 2, with 10 bases in between. The CDR3 is made up of 13 amino acids. The germline V gene encodes CDR1 MNHNS and CDR2 SASEGT. For the CDR3, the DNA is TGTGCCAGCGCATCCGCGGGCAATCAGCCCCAGCATTTT. Amino acids: CASASAGNQPQHF.

The chain joins TRBV19 to TRBJ2-1; weak D call: TRBD2 (5 bases). The V end was cut by 8 bases, the J end by 9 bases, with 14 bases between. The germline gives CDR1 LNHDA, CDR2 SQIVND (reference sequence). The CDR3 loop spans 12 amino acids. The CDR3: CASVTRTGEQFF. The CDR3 DNA sequence: TGTGCCAGTGTTACCAGGACTGGTGAGCAGTTCTTC.

The chain carries TRBV9 and TRBJ1-1; 8 bases map to TRBD1. The CDR3 spans 14 residues. V shed 0 bases, J shed 4 bases, and the junction held 2 bases outside the gene matches. The germline CDR1 and CDR2 sequences are SGDLS and YYNGEE. CDR3 protein: CASSVGTGSTEAFF. The DNA of the CDR3 is TGTGCCAGCAGCGTAGGGACAGGGAGCACTGAAGCTTTCTTT. The whole variable domain, remainder taken from reference TRBV9 and TRBJ1-1, is DSGVTQTPKHLITATGQRVTLRCSPRSGDLSVYWYQQSLDQGLQFLIQYYNGEERAKGNILERFSAQQFPDLHSELNLSSLELGDSALYFCASSVGTGSTEAFFGQGTRLTVV.

The chain recombines TRBV5-1 with TRBJ1-4; D is perhaps TRBD1 (5 bases). CDR1 and CDR2 from the germline V gene are SGHRS and YFSETQ. V lost 4 bases to trimming and J lost 1 base, with 11 bases between them. The CDR3 length is 15 residues. The CDR3 nucleotides are TGCGCCAGCAGCGGCGAGGGGCAAACTAATGAAAAACTGTTTTTT. Its protein product is CASSGEGQTNEKLFF. The full variable domain, rest sourced from reference TRBV5-1 and TRBJ1-4, is KAGVTQTPRYLIKTRGQQVTLSCSPISGHRSVSWYQQTPGQGLQFLFEYFSETQRNKGNFPGRFSGRQFSNSRSEMNVSTLELGDSALYLCASSGEGQTNEKLFFGSGTQLSVL.

J is TRBJ2-2 and V is TRBV5-4, with TRBD2 matching 13 bases. The CDR3 is 17 amino acids. The germline V gene encodes CDR1 SGHNT and CDR2 YYREEE (reference sequence). Trimming took 4 bases from V and 2 from J; bases not matched to a gene: 5. The CDR3 sequence is CASSAGLAGRNTGELFF. The CDR3 DNA reads TGTGCCAGCAGCGCGGGACTAGCGGGGCGAAACACCGGGGAGCTGTTTTTT.

V is TRBV6-1 and J is TRBJ2-2; 10 bases are shared with TRBD2. V shed 10 bases, J shed 7 bases, and the junction held 12 bases outside the gene matches. The CDR3 extends over 15 amino acids. Germline CDR1 is MNHNS and CDR2 is SASEGT. The CDR3 protein is CAIPWIAGGGGELFF. CDR3 in DNA: TGTGCCATCCCTTGGATAGCGGGAGGTGGCGGGGAGCTGTTTTTT.

The J gene is TRBJ2-7, the V gene TRBV5-1; a possible D gene is TRBD2 (5 bases). The CDR3 contains 18 residues. Per the germline V gene, CDR1 is SGHRS and CDR2 is YFSETQ. Trimming stripped 0 bases from V and 3 bases from J, with 22 bases between. CDR3 in amino acids: CASSLGWTPLARDYEQYF. DNA for the CDR3: TGCGCCAGCAGCTTGGGTTGGACTCCCCTAGCCCGGGACTACGAGCAGTACTTC.

The chain links TRBV5-1 to TRBJ2-1, with D perhaps matching TRBD1 or TRBD2 (6 bases each). This CDR3 is 17 amino acids long. Germline CDR1 SGHRS, CDR2 YFSETQ. V gave up 4 bases and J gave up 2 bases, with 19 bases separating them. CDR3 loop: CASSQPTSGGAYNEQFF. Written as DNA, the CDR3 is TGCGCCAGCAGCCAACCAACTTCCGGGGGCGCCTACAATGAGCAGTTCTTC.